The clone carrying this T cell receptor (beta chain) was seen a few times. Its specificity is unknown. They built TCR cDNA with 5'RACE template switching, a step that put in a universal primer site and UMIs. TCRdb reprocessed the 5' RACE reads with MiXCR, giving one entry per CDR3 protein. The sample has fewer than 400,000 distinct CDR3 sequences, roughly 10% seen once. This specimen comes from a study of T cells after yellow fever vaccination. Study overall: Fractions with few cells were prepared using SMART-Seq v4 Ultra Low Input.

Germline lookup yields CDR1 SGHRS and CDR2 YFSETQ. V was pared by 4 bases and J by 0 bases, with 17 bases between. This CDR3 comprises 17 residues. Study-wide results and limits: Abundant clonotypes from the bulk population could have been carried over as contaminants into FACS-sorted repertoires. Booster samples showed a return of most primary-vaccination clones (under 97% CD4, 88% CD8).

The chain uses TRBV5-1 and TRBJ2-1; D gene ambiguous. The specimen was CD4+ T cells sorted from PBMCs, collected 45 days after the yellow fever booster vaccination. The TCR comes from a man aged 18-30 years who received the YFV17D yellow fever vaccine. The CDR3 is CASSRVDSFASYNEQFF. Here the CDR3 DNA reads TGCGCCAGCAGCCGAGTCGACTCCTTCGCCTCCTACAATGAGCAGTTCTTC.